The 32 T cell receptor beta chains below were found in one sample sequenced in a study of T cells in Graves' hyperthyroidism and ophthalmopathy. TCR beta CDR3 regions were amplified from RNA. In the first-round RT-PCR of the TCR CDR3, the HTBI primer set was used. MiXCR, run by TCRdb on the multiplex PCR reads, gives a single entry per CDR3 protein. The sample has fewer than 250,000 distinct CDR3 sequences, approximately 24% seen once. The specimen sequenced was blood. The origin of the receptors is a middle-aged woman with Graves' ophthalmopathy.

Ten or more counts support this clonotype. The chain combines TRBV28 with TRBJ1-1; D call uncertain. Between the trimmed V and J ends, which lost 7 bases and 7 bases, there was a span of 10 bases. CDR3 length: 11 residues. Germline CDR1 MDHEN, CDR2 SYDVKM. The CDR3 bases are TGTGCCAGCACCTCTCACCTTGAAGCTTTCTTT. It codes for CASTSHLEAFF.

The sample holds many counts of this clonotype. The chain is built from TRBV6-5 and TRBJ1-5; a possible D gene is TRBD1 (5 bases). Trimming took 4 bases from V and 1 from J, leaving 17 bases between them. Germline CDR1 and CDR2: MNHEY and SVGAGI. The CDR3 spans 17 residues. CDR3 amino acids: CASSSHAAGGSNQPQHF. The CDR3 bases are TGTGCCAGCAGTTCACACGCGGCGGGGGGGAGCAATCAGCCCCAGCATTTT.

This clonotype appeared many times. This chain joins TRBV9 and TRBJ2-2; 7 bases are shared with TRBD1. CDR3 size: 15 residues. CDR1 is SGDLS, CDR2 YYNGEE, per germline. Trimming removed 1 base from V and 4 bases from J; junction bases left unmatched: 4. The CDR3 spells CASSVTQGVTGELFF. As DNA, the CDR3 is TGTGCCAGCAGCGTAACCCAGGGGGTCACCGGGGAGCTGTTTTTT.

This clonotype was observed at least ten times. The rearrangement links TRBV12-3 or TRBV12-4 to TRBJ2-4, with D possibly matching TRBD1 (6 bases). Trimming took 0 bases from V and 9 from J, leaving 9 bases between them. CDR3 length: 13 amino acids. The CDR3 bases are TGTGCCAGCAGTTTAGCAGGGGGTTTCATTCAGTACTTC. It translates to CASSLAGGFIQYF.

The sample holds many counts of this clonotype. The genes are TRBV20-1 and TRBJ1-1; D uncertain. CDR1 and CDR2 (germline): DFQATT, SNEGSKA (reference sequence). V was shortened by 0 bases and J by 5 bases, with 16 bases between the two germline ends. This CDR3 is built from 15 residues. The CDR3 reads CSARDFRVIGTEAFF. The DNA for the CDR3 is TGCAGTGCTAGAGATTTTCGGGTGATCGGGACTGAAGCTTTCTTT.

The chain couples TRBV4-1 to TRBJ1-5; D may be TRBD1 (5 bases). V lost 1 base and J lost 6, with 13 bases in between. Germline values: CDR1 MGHRA, CDR2 YSYEKL. The length of the CDR3 is 15 residues. The CDR3, as DNA: TGCGCCAGCAGCCAAGGAGGGGCAGGGAGTCAGCCCCAGCATTTT. Amino acid sequence: CASSQGGAGSQPQHF.

The rearrangement joins TRBV24-1 to TRBJ2-7; tentative D call: TRBD2 (6 bases). Trimming pared 4 bases from V and 6 bases from J, leaving 18 bases between. Per germline, CDR1 KGHDR and CDR2 SFDVKD. The CDR3 loop spans 15 amino acids. The CDR3 DNA reads as TGTGCCACCAGTGAGTTCGGAGGAGGGATTCGCGAGCAGTACTTC. This codes for CATSEFGGGIREQYF.

The chain joins TRBV7-8 to TRBJ2-5; either TRBD1 or TRBD2 may fit D (5 bases each). This CDR3 is 14 amino acids long. V was shortened by 5 bases and J by 4 bases, with 14 bases between the two germline ends. The V gene's germline CDR1 is SGHVS and CDR2 FQNEAQ. The CDR3 spells CASSRDQSPETQYF. In DNA form, the CDR3 reads TGTGCCAGCAGCCGGGACCAAAGCCCAGAGACCCAGTACTTC.

This rearrangement joins TRBV7-8 to TRBJ2-7; weak D call: TRBD1 (6 bases). CDR1 and CDR2 (germline): SGHVS, FQNEAQ. The CDR3 loop spans 16 amino acids. V lost 3 bases, J lost 5 bases, and 20 bases lay in between. In DNA, the CDR3 is TGTGCCAGCAGCTTGAGAACAGGGCTCCTACAGGACGAGCAGTACTTC. Translated: CASSLRTGLLQDEQYF. Full variable domain (outside the CDR3, taken from reference TRBV7-8 and TRBJ2-7): GAGVSQSPRYKVAKRGQDVALRCDPISGHVSLFWYQQALGQGPEFLTYFQNEAQLDKSGLPSDRFFAERPEGSVSTLKIQRTQQEDSAVYLCASSLRTGLLQDEQYFGPGTRLTVT.

This clonotype appeared many times. The V gene is TRBV4-1, the J gene TRBJ1-2; 9 nucleotides agree with TRBD1. The V segment lost 3 bases and the J segment 5 bases; nucleotides outside the gene matches: 4. The CDR3 covers 14 residues. Germline values: CDR1 MGHRA, CDR2 YSYEKL. CDR3 in amino acids: CASSHKQGAYGYTF. The CDR3 coding sequence is TGCGCCAGCAGCCATAAACAGGGGGCGTATGGCTACACCTTC.

The table lists this clonotype with many counts. The chain is built from TRBV25-1 and TRBJ1-4; D gene uncertain. Deletions cut 1 base from V and 8 bases from J, with 11 bases between. Germline V gene data show CDR1 as MGHDK and CDR2 as SYGVNS. CDR3 size: 14 residues. CDR3 residues: CASSEFGSSEKLFF. In DNA, the CDR3 is TGTGCCAGCAGTGAATTTGGCAGTTCCGAAAAACTGTTTTTT.

V gene TRBV28 combines with J gene TRBJ2-7, with a possible D match to TRBD1 (5 bases). The V gene's germline CDR1 is MDHEN and CDR2 SYDVKM. The V gene lost 7 bases and the J gene lost 4 bases, with 8 bases spanning the gap. The CDR3 totals 11 residues. CDR3 sequence reads: CASTKGYEQYF. CDR3 in DNA: TGTGCCAGCACGAAGGGGTACGAGCAGTACTTC.

This chain connects TRBV15 to TRBJ1-5; D is uncertain. V was clipped by 6 bases and J by 8 bases, with 17 bases between them. The CDR3 length is 14 residues. Germline assignment: CDR1 LNHNV and CDR2 YYDKDF (reference sequence). CDR3 region: CATSHRSNGEPQHF. As DNA, the CDR3 is TGTGCCACCAGTCATCGTTCAAATGGGGAGCCCCAGCATTTT.

This clonotype was found many times. V is TRBV12-3 or TRBV12-4 and J is TRBJ2-6, with 10 bases identical to TRBD2. V gave up 3 bases and J gave up 0 bases; unmatched junction bases: 8. The CDR3 is made up of 19 amino acids. The CDR3 bases are TGTGCCAGCAGTTTTCCCACCGGGACTAGCGTCTCTGGGGCCAACGTCCTGACTTTC. This gives the protein CASSFPTGTSVSGANVLTF.

This clonotype was seen only a few times. This chain joins TRBV20-1 and TRBJ1-2; unclear D gene. The CDR3 has 14 amino acids. The V gene's germline CDR1 is DFQATT and CDR2 SNEGSKA (reference sequence). The ends were cut back, 3 bases at V and 2 bases at J, with 13 bases in the middle. In DNA, the CDR3 is TGCAGTGCTAGTCACAACGGACCCAACTATGGCTACACCTTC. Encoded protein: CSASHNGPNYGYTF.

This clonotype was observed at least ten times. V and J are TRBV15 and TRBJ2-2; D is possibly TRBD1 or TRBD2 (5 bases each). The V end lost 3 bases, the J end lost 6 bases, and 8 bases lay between the germline ends. The CDR3 runs to 13 residues. The germline CDR1 and CDR2 sequences are LNHNV and YYDKDF (reference sequence). The CDR3 reads CATSSGGPGELFF. The CDR3 region has the DNA TGTGCCACCAGCAGTGGGGGTCCCGGGGAGCTGTTTTTT.

The genes are TRBV12-3 or TRBV12-4 and TRBJ1-3; 7 bases are shared with TRBD1. The CDR3 totals 14 residues. V dropped 6 bases and J dropped 3; count of bases not matched to a gene: 5. CDR3 bases: TGTGCCAGCAGCCTTGGGACAGTTGGAAACACCATATATTTT. Translating it yields CASSLGTVGNTIYF.

The genes are TRBV6-1 and TRBJ2-5; D remains unclear. The germline V gene has CDR1 MNHNS and CDR2 SASEGT. V lost 4 bases to trimming and J lost 7 bases, with 16 bases between them. The CDR3 totals 14 residues. Here the CDR3 reads CASSVRALGGTQYF. The CDR3 DNA sequence: TGTGCCAGCAGTGTACGGGCCTTGGGTGGGACCCAGTACTTC.

The chain joins TRBV12-3 or TRBV12-4 to TRBJ1-5; D not resolved. This CDR3 spans 14 amino acids. V lost 3 bases and J 4 bases, leaving 10 bases between the germline ends. The CDR3 sequence: CASSFWARNQPQHF. The CDR3 DNA reads TGTGCCAGCAGTTTTTGGGCCAGGAATCAGCCCCAGCATTTT.

This chain connects TRBV20-1 to TRBJ2-5; weak D call: TRBD1 (6 bases). The CDR3 runs 15 residues. Germline V gives CDR1 DFQATT, CDR2 SNEGSKA (reference sequence). Trimming stripped 0 bases from V and 4 bases from J, with 15 bases between. Here the CDR3 reads CSARDVTGWGETQYF. The CDR3 coding sequence is TGCAGTGCTAGAGATGTGACAGGTTGGGGAGAGACCCAGTACTTC.

This clonotype was detected ten times or more. V and J are TRBV6-5 and TRBJ1-3; D gene uncertain. This CDR3 has 14 residues. Trimming left V 4 bases short and J 2 bases short, with 9 bases between. CDR1 and CDR2 (germline): MNHEY, SVGAGI. CDR3 nucleotides: TGTGCCAGCAGTTTCGGGAGGGCTGGAAACACCATATATTTT. This translates into CASSFGRAGNTIYF.

This clonotype was seen at least ten times. The chain is built from TRBV6-2 or TRBV6-3 and TRBJ1-5; 8 bases agree with TRBD1. Germline V gene lookup returns CDR1 MNHEY and CDR2 SVGEGT. The CDR3 spans 12 residues. The J segment lost 6 bases and the V segment lost 8 bases, leaving 3 bases of the junction unmatched. The CDR3 nucleotides are TGTGCCAGCGGACAGGGAAGTCAGCCCCAGCATTTT. As protein: CASGQGSQPQHF.

This clonotype was detected many times. V gene TRBV19 combines with J gene TRBJ1-5; TRBD1 might be the D (6 bases). CDR3 length: 14 amino acids. V was cut by 7 bases and J by 0 bases, with 10 bases left in between. Germline-derived CDR1 and CDR2 are LNHDA and SQIVND (reference sequence). The CDR3 sequence is CASMEQGSNQPQHF. DNA of the CDR3: TGTGCCAGTATGGAACAGGGTAGCAATCAGCCCCAGCATTTT.

This clonotype was seen at least ten times. This chain joins TRBV9 and TRBJ2-2, with TRBD1 as a possible D gene (6 bases). Deletions cut 3 bases from V and 3 bases from J, with 18 bases between. The CDR3 contains 17 residues. Germline assignment: CDR1 SGDLS and CDR2 YYNGEE. The CDR3 DNA sequence: TGTGCCAGCAGCGCCTGGGACATTAAGGGCGACACCGGGGAGCTGTTTTTT. It codes for CASSAWDIKGDTGELFF.

The chain links TRBV7-9 to TRBJ1-4, with 7 bases matching TRBD1. The V and J ends lost 4 bases and 7 bases, in that order; junction bases with no gene match: 6. The length of the CDR3 is 14 residues. The germline V gene encodes CDR1 SEHNR and CDR2 FQNEAQ (reference sequence). The CDR3 DNA reads as TGTGCCAGCAGCTACACAGGGGTTGGTGAAAAACTGTTTTTT. It yields the protein CASSYTGVGEKLFF.

V is TRBV6-2 or TRBV6-3 and J is TRBJ1-1; the match to TRBD1 covers 7 bases. The CDR3 totals 17 residues. The J segment lost 5 bases and the V segment lost 6 bases, leaving 18 bases of the junction unmatched. Germline-derived CDR1 and CDR2 are MNHEY and SVGEGT. The CDR3 loop is CASSSHPQGVIGTEAFF. Written as DNA, the CDR3 is TGTGCCAGCAGCTCCCACCCGCAGGGGGTGATTGGGACTGAAGCTTTCTTT.

The chain carries TRBV7-2 and TRBJ1-6; D not resolved. Germline V gives CDR1 SGHTA, CDR2 FQGNSA. This CDR3 spans 13 amino acids. Trimming removed 4 bases from V and 6 bases from J, with 7 bases in between. This CDR3 is CASSSVPNSPLHF. CDR3 bases: TGTGCCAGCAGCTCGGTCCCTAATTCACCCCTCCACTTT.

This clonotype came up many times. The chain has TRBV7-9 and TRBJ2-5, with D maybe TRBD2 (5 bases). Germline V gene lookup returns CDR1 SEHNR and CDR2 FQNEAQ (reference sequence). The CDR3 covers 15 residues. V was clipped by 3 bases and J by 3 bases, with 14 bases between them. CDR3 DNA: TGTGCCAGCAGCTTTCTCGTCGGGATCGAAGAGACCCAGTACTTC. Translation: CASSFLVGIEETQYF.

This clonotype turned up a few times. The chain employs TRBV27 and TRBJ2-2, with D unclear. Germline values: CDR1 MNHEY, CDR2 SMNVEV (reference sequence). The CDR3 runs 12 residues. V was pared by 8 bases and J by 6 bases, with 10 bases between. The CDR3 reads CASHSPPGELFF. DNA for the CDR3: TGTGCCAGCCACAGCCCTCCCGGGGAGCTGTTTTTT.

Of note for this clonotype: At one boundary the junction diverges from the germline segment, which might be a read error. The chain carries TRBV12-3 or TRBV12-4 and TRBJ1-2, with D perhaps TRBD1 (5 bases). The CDR3 runs 12 residues. CDR3 sequence: CASTLGWDGYIF. The CDR3 DNA reads TGTGCCAGCACTCTGGGTTGGGACGGCTACATCTTC.

This clonotype appeared many times. The chain links TRBV7-3 to TRBJ1-6; 9 nucleotides line up with TRBD1. The V gene's germline CDR1 is SGHTA and CDR2 FQGTGA. J was trimmed by 6 bases and V by 4 bases; bases with no gene match: 4. The CDR3 is 15 amino acids. DNA of the CDR3: TGTGCCAGCAGCTCCAGGGACAGGGCTAATTCACCCCTCCACTTT. It yields the protein CASSSRDRANSPLHF.

This clonotype was found many times. The gene calls are TRBV2 and TRBJ2-3, with D possibly being TRBD1 (6 bases). Germline CDR1 reads SNHLY; CDR2 reads FYNNEI. Trimming stripped 4 bases from V and 0 bases from J, with 14 bases between. CDR3 size: 16 residues. The CDR3 sequence is CASSGGWTESTDTQYF. The CDR3 nucleotides are TGTGCCAGCAGTGGGGGTTGGACAGAAAGCACAGATACGCAGTATTTT.